This T cell receptor (beta chain) was identified in a study of Graves' ophthalmopathy and Graves' hyperthyroidism. Findings and limits, study-wide: The majority of expanded thyroid clonotypes above 0.001 frequency also occurred in blood. The 13-signature model separated ophthalmopathy from stable hyperthyroidism at 85% to 90% sensitivity and roughly 80% specificity.

Amplified TCR beta CDR3 regions were obtained using RNA transcripts as template. The workflow started with a first-round RT-PCR run with HTBI primers and then moved on to a second-round multiplex PCR. TCRdb ran MiXCR on the multiplex PCR reads and lists one entry per CDR3 protein. This sample has around 1,200,000 distinct CDR3 sequences, with 35% to 45% found just once. This clonotype was seen a few times. Its target is unknown. V was trimmed by 6 bases and J by 6 bases, leaving 9 bases between them. This CDR3 has 11 residues. Per germline, CDR1 MNHEY and CDR2 SMNVEV (reference sequence). This chain uses TRBV27 with TRBJ2-7; either TRBD1 or TRBD2 may fit D (5 bases each). This TCR derives from an adult man with Graves' hyperthyroidism. The sample consisted of peripheral blood or thyroid tissue (not recorded which). The CDR3 nucleotides read TGTGCCAGCAGAATCGGGACCGAGCAGTACTTC. Translation: CASRIGTEQYF.